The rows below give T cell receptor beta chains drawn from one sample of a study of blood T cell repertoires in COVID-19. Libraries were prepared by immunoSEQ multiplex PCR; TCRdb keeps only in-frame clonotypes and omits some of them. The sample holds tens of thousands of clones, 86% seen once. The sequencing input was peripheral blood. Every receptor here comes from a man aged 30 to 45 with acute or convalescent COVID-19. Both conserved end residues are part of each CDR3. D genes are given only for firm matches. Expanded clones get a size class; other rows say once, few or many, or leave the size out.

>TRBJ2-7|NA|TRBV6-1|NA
TGTGCCAGCAGTGAGGGACAAATACTCTACGAGCAGTACTTC
CASSEGQILYEQYF
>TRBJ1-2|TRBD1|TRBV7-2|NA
TGTGCCAGCAGCCGGACAGGGGACCGTCTCTATGGCTACACCTTC
CASSRTGDRLYGYTF
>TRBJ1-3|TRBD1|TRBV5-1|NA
TGCGCCAGCAGCTCGGACAGGGGCTCTGGAAACACCATATATTTT
CASSSDRGSGNTIYF
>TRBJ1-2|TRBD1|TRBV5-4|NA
TGTGCCAGCAGCTCTGGGTGGACAGGGCTTTCGGGAGGCTACACCTTC
CASSSGWTGLSGGYTF
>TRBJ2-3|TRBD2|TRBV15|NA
TGTGCCACCAGCAGCACCTTGAAGCGGGGGGGCGGGGATACGCAGTATTTT
CATSSTLKRGGGDTQYF
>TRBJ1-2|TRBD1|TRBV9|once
TGTGCCAGCAGCCTAGGGACAGGGGGCGCGGGCGGCTACACCTTC
CASSLGTGGAGGYTF
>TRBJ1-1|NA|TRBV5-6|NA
TGTGCCAGCAGGGACTTTGGTGCGGGGCCCAACACTGAAGCTTTCTTT
CASRDFGAGPNTEAFF
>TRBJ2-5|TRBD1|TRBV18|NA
TGTGCCAGCTCCCTGGGACAGGGGGGAGAGACCCAGTACTTC
CASSLGQGGETQYF
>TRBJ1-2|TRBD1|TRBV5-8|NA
TGTGCCAGCAGCTTGGATCTGGGACAGGGTGGCTATGGCTACACCTTC
CASSLDLGQGGYGYTF
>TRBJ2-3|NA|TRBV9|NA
TGTGCCAGCAGCGATCGGACAGATACGCAGTATTTT
CASSDRTDTQYF